This is a list of T cell receptor beta chains from one sample in a study of T cells in Graves' hyperthyroidism and ophthalmopathy. TCRdb passed the multiplex PCR reads through MiXCR, listing each CDR3 protein once. The sample records around 350,000 distinct CDR3 sequences, about 18% being singletons. Sequenced input: blood. These TCRs come from a woman under 30 with Graves' hyperthyroidism. The conserved cysteine and the conserved F or W are not part of the CDR3 here. The order of the fields is CDR3 length, J gene, V gene, CDR3 protein.

11	TRBJ1-1	TRBV2	ASTDGGLTEAF
11	TRBJ1-3	TRBV12-3/TRBV12-4	ASSYSTGNTIY
12	TRBJ1-2	TRBV13	ASSPRPANYGYT
12	TRBJ1-2	TRBV5-1	ASSFRGQSNDYT
12	TRBJ2-3	TRBV11-2	ASTREVLTDTQY
13	TRBJ2-7	TRBV6-1	ASRQYPDKSYEQY
10	TRBJ2-5	TRBV29-1	SVKSAKETQY
12	TRBJ1-1	TRBV20-1	SARVQIPGTEAF
11	TRBJ2-7	TRBV6-1	ASRDRVSYEQY
12	TRBJ1-6	TRBV5-4	ASSQISSNSPLH
13	TRBJ1-1	TRBV27	ASSLGAGVGTEAF
13	TRBJ1-5	TRBV6-1	ASRETGNGNQPQH
13	TRBJ2-5	TRBV3-1	ASSQEVQEQETQY
12	TRBJ2-2	TRBV4-1	ASSQLPNTGELF
9	TRBJ1-1	TRBV20-1	SARAPDEAF
10	TRBJ1-1	TRBV11-2	ASSPQGGEAF
14	TRBJ1-2	TRBV13	ASSRSGTGGGYGYT
11	TRBJ1-2	TRBV5-1	ASSLGSDYGYT
14	TRBJ2-2	TRBV6-2/TRBV6-3	ASSARGRGGTGELF
12	TRBJ2-7	TRBV11-2	ASRKTVLVYEQY
12	TRBJ1-1	TRBV7-9	ASRASGGEGEAF
10	TRBJ1-5	TRBV12-3/TRBV12-4	ASSPHGQPQH
15	TRBJ2-7	TRBV11-1	ASSRSRDRRASYEQY
16	TRBJ2-5	TRBV11-2	ASSLRGQDGGTRETQY
10	TRBJ2-5	TRBV7-2	ASSSNRETQY
13	TRBJ1-6	TRBV28	ASSPGTGNNSPLH
13	TRBJ1-1	TRBV20-1	SANTGTLSNTEAF
16	TRBJ2-7	TRBV6-4	ASSDGLAGETYSYEQY